Listed below are T cell receptor beta chains from one sample, sequenced in a study of blood T cell repertoires in COVID-19. Using immunoSEQ multiplex PCR, the repertoire was profiled, and TCRdb retains in-frame clones only, with some absent. The table records around 200,000 clones, about 88% of them present only once. Sequencing input: peripheral blood. These receptors were taken from a woman over 75 with acute or convalescent COVID-19. Each CDR3 is given without its conserved first and last residue.

j_call v_call cdr3_aa
TRBJ1-1 TRBV29-1 SANQGAVSAEAF
TRBJ2-7 TRBV18 ASSPLGQGTYEQY
TRBJ1-1 TRBV4-3 ASSRYLTNTEAF
TRBJ2-1 TRBV18 ASSPLWTGFVNEQF
TRBJ1-3 TRBV12-5 ASGLDSLGNTIY
TRBJ2-5 TRBV18 ASSPYIPDQETQY
TRBJ1-2 TRBV19 ASLGTGEGYGYT
TRBJ1-5 TRBV7-9 ASSLGTGTGGSQPQH
TRBJ1-5 TRBV7-2 ASSLARGPQPQH
TRBJ2-5 TRBV28 ASSQTSPQETQY
TRBJ2-7 TRBV29-1 SVQRGYEQY
TRBJ1-3 TRBV11-2 ASSLEWVTGNTIY
TRBJ1-6 TRBV9 ASSVDPGTANSPLH
TRBJ2-7 TRBV27 ASSPDRSSYEQY
TRBJ2-2 TRBV5-1 ASSLGSVGLTGELF
TRBJ2-7 TRBV19 ASSFLGGAHEQY
TRBJ1-2 TRBV11-3 ASSLDSEKGGLGYT
TRBJ2-2 TRBV25-1 ASSKQGVTGELF
TRBJ2-7 TRBV18 ASSPGQGDYEQY
TRBJ2-5 TRBV25-1 ASSEPEAEETQY
TRBJ2-7 TRBV19 ASSIGWETSYEQY
TRBJ1-1 TRBV7-2 ASSLVWGVNTEAF
TRBJ2-1 TRBV5-4 ASTSTQGANEQF
TRBJ1-1 TRBV2 ASEVGGWVTEAF
TRBJ2-7 TRBV15 ATSRAATGHGGEQY
TRBJ2-1 TRBV7-6 ASSRQDTYNEQF
TRBJ2-1 TRBV6-2/TRBV6-3 ASSLVGQSYNEQF
TRBJ1-5 TRBV28 ASSSRQPVGQPQH
TRBJ1-5 TRBV11-2 ASSLDLLGGTSNQPQH
TRBJ2-1 TRBV5-4 ASTPRGNYNEQF
TRBJ2-2 TRBV24-1 ATSDPSLEGTGELF
TRBJ1-2 TRBV24-1 ATSEAGAVRGYT
TRBJ1-1 TRBV28 ASNRQRNTEAF
TRBJ1-3 TRBV28 ASSLASQGALGNTIY
TRBJ2-7 TRBV6-6 AVSGQPYEQY